These 26 T cell receptor beta chains share one sample of origin, sequenced in a study of cytomegalovirus exposure and HLA in healthy donors. The PCR was carried out with 60 Vbeta primers and 13 Jbeta primers. TCRdb's copy holds only in-frame clones and misses some; the assay was immunoSEQ multiplex PCR. The specimen's table records approximately 120,000 clones. The sample was PBMCs. The receptors derive from a man aged 35 to 55 in good health and CMV-seronegative.

The V gene is TRBV5-1, the J gene TRBJ2-1; TRBD2 might be the D (5 bases). Germline CDR1 and CDR2: SGHRS and YFSETQ. This CDR3 spans 15 amino acids. Deletions cut 0 bases from V and 6 bases from J, with 13 bases between. The CDR3 sequence: CASSLATRATNEQFF. CDR3 nucleotide sequence: TGCGCCAGCAGCTTGGCCACTAGGGCCACCAATGAGCAGTTCTTC.

The V gene is TRBV4-1, the J gene TRBJ2-7; D might be TRBD1 (6 bases). Between the trimmed V and J ends, which lost 1 base and 3 bases, there was a span of 16 bases. The V gene's germline CDR1 is MGHRA and CDR2 YSYEKL. The CDR3 runs 16 residues. The CDR3 nucleotides read TGCGCCAGCAGCCAAGGTACGGGCAGGGGAATCTACGAGCAGTACTTC. Its translation is CASSQGTGRGIYEQYF.

V usage is TRBV19 and J usage is TRBJ2-5; 8 bases map to TRBD1. Germline trimming cut 5 bases from V and 9 bases from J; bases unmatched to any gene: 5. Germline CDR1 and CDR2: LNHDA and SQIVND (reference sequence). The CDR3 has 12 residues. The CDR3 here is CASSGDRQSQYF. In nucleotides, the CDR3 is TGTGCCAGTAGTGGGGACAGGCAGTCCCAGTACTTC.

The genes are TRBV9 and TRBJ2-2, with 11 bases identical to TRBD2. CDR3 length: 16 amino acids. J lost 7 bases, V lost 3 bases, and 8 bases had no gene match. Germline V gene lookup returns CDR1 SGDLS and CDR2 YYNGEE. DNA of the CDR3: TGTGCCAGCAGCGCTGATAGCGGGAGGGCCATCGGGGAGCTGTTTTTT. Its protein product is CASSADSGRAIGELFF.

The chain carries TRBV6-5 and TRBJ1-5; perhaps TRBD1 as D (6 bases). The length of the CDR3 is 14 residues. V was pared by 7 bases and J by 1 base, with 11 bases between. Germline V CDR1 and CDR2: MNHEY, SVGAGI. CDR3 residues: CASNRGGSNQPQHF. DNA for the CDR3: TGTGCCAGCAATAGGGGGGGAAGCAATCAGCCCCAGCATTTT.

The chain uses TRBV27 and TRBJ2-1; the D gene is possibly TRBD2 (6 bases). The CDR3 is made up of 15 amino acids. The germline gives CDR1 MNHEY, CDR2 SMNVEV (reference sequence). Trimming cost V 2 bases and J 3 bases, with 11 bases left between them. The CDR3 bases are TGTGCCAGCAGTTTAGGGGTAGCGGTCTACAATGAGCAGTTCTTC. This encodes CASSLGVAVYNEQFF.

This sequence joins TRBV7-3 and TRBJ2-2, with no clear D. CDR1 is SGHTA, CDR2 FQGTGA, per germline. V dropped 1 base and J dropped 0 bases, with 3 bases sitting between them. The CDR3 runs 14 residues. This CDR3 is CASSLNSNTGELFF. CDR3 nucleotide sequence: TGTGCCAGCAGCTTAAACTCGAACACCGGGGAGCTGTTTTTT.

The gene calls are TRBV29-1 and TRBJ2-3; 16 bases agree with TRBD2. Germline V gene sequence: CDR1 SQVTM, CDR2 ANQGSEA. J gave up 0 bases and V 6 bases, and 18 bases lay outside the gene matches. The CDR3 is 21 residues long. The CDR3 protein is CSVEGIGSGTSGRASTDTQYF. The CDR3 bases are TGCAGCGTCGAGGGGATTGGGTCCGGGACTAGCGGGAGGGCTAGCACAGATACGCAGTATTTT.

The chain combines TRBV14 with TRBJ2-3, with no clear D. V dropped 4 bases and J dropped 3 bases, with 20 bases sitting between them. The CDR3 extends over 17 amino acids. Germline V gene sequence: CDR1 SGHDN, CDR2 FVKESK. The CDR3 DNA is TGTGCCAGCAGCCCCCGGTACTCATCCATGGAGACAGATACGCAGTATTTT. Its protein is CASSPRYSSMETDTQYF.

The V gene is TRBV11-3, the J gene TRBJ2-7; weak D call: TRBD1 (6 bases). The CDR3 covers 16 residues. Between the trimmed V and J ends, which lost 4 bases and 2 bases, there was a span of 18 bases. From germline, CDR1 is SGHNT and CDR2 YENEEA. The CDR3 DNA follows: TGTGCCAGCAGCTCAAAGACAGGAGGCAGCCCCTACGAGCAGTACTTC. Protein: CASSSKTGGSPYEQYF. Together with reference TRBV11-3 and TRBJ2-7, the CDR3 gives the full variable domain: EAGVVQSPRYKIIEKKQPVAFWCNPISGHNTLYWYLQNLGQGPELLIRYENEEAVDDSQLPKDRFSAERLKGVDSTLKIQPAELGDSAVYLCASSSKTGGSPYEQYFGPGTRLTVT.

CDR3: CASSKWGPRERQPQHF. The CDR3, as DNA: TGTGCCAGCAGCAAGTGGGGGCCTAGGGAGCGCCAGCCCCAGCATTTT. The chain joins TRBV7-8 to TRBJ1-5; a weak D match, TRBD1 (6 bases). The CDR3 contains 16 residues. CDR1 and CDR2 (germline): SGHVS, FQNEAQ. Trimming took 5 bases from V and 7 from J, leaving 21 bases between them.

The chain recombines TRBV7-9 with TRBJ2-7; TRBD2 might be the D (7 bases). The germline CDR1 and CDR2 sequences are SEHNR and FQNEAQ (reference sequence). The CDR3 contains 17 residues. V was shortened by 4 bases and J by 5 bases, with 24 bases between the two germline ends. CDR3 in amino acids: CASSSFTGRVYGNEQYF. In nucleotides, the CDR3 is TGTGCCAGCAGCTCCTTTACAGGGAGGGTCTACGGAAACGAGCAGTACTTC.

The chain uses TRBV10-3 and TRBJ1-3; TRBD1 might be the D (5 bases). CDR1 and CDR2 from the germline V gene are ENHRY and SYGVKD. Trimming left V 5 bases short and J 0 bases short, with 8 bases between. This CDR3 spans 14 amino acids. The CDR3 loop reads CAISRQFSGNTIYF. The CDR3, as DNA: TGTGCCATCAGTCGACAGTTCTCTGGAAACACCATATATTTT.

The rearrangement joins TRBV28 to TRBJ1-5, with 8 bases lining up with TRBD1. Germline V lookup: CDR1 MDHEN, CDR2 SYDVKM. CDR3 length: 15 residues. V was pared by 4 bases and J by 4 bases, with 6 bases of the junction left unmatched. CDR3 amino acids: CASSSMDRDNQPQHF. The CDR3 DNA sequence: TGTGCCAGCAGTTCTATGGACAGGGATAATCAGCCCCAGCATTTT. Together with reference TRBV28 and TRBJ1-5, the CDR3 gives the full variable domain: DVKVTQSSRYLVKRTGEKVFLECVQDMDHENMFWYRQDPGLGLRLIYFSYDVKMKEKGDIPEGYSVSREKKERFSLILESASTNQTSMYLCASSSMDRDNQPQHFGDGTRLSIL.

The V gene is TRBV10-3, the J gene TRBJ1-4; D is unresolved. V was clipped by 4 bases and J by 3 bases, with 6 bases between them. Germline assignment: CDR1 ENHRY and CDR2 SYGVKD. The length of the CDR3 is 13 residues. The CDR3 coding sequence is TGTGCCATCAGTGGGAGCTCTAATGAAAAACTGTTTTTT. This sequence encodes CAISGSSNEKLFF.

J is TRBJ1-1 and V is TRBV5-5; the match to TRBD1 covers 7 bases. Trimming at V came to 6 bases and at J to 4 bases, leaving 6 bases not matched to a gene. The CDR3 totals 13 residues. Germline-derived CDR1 and CDR2 are SGHKS and YYEKEE (reference sequence). As DNA, the CDR3 is TGTGCCAGCATTACGAACAGGGGCACTGAAGCTTTCTTT. It translates to CASITNRGTEAFF.

The chain links TRBV27 to TRBJ2-5; TRBD1 is a possible D gene (6 bases). The J call may be in error: the DNA end matches TRBJ2-7 better. Germline CDR1 and CDR2: MNHEY and SMNVEV (reference sequence). The length of the CDR3 is 13 residues. The CDR3 region has the DNA TGTGCCAGCAGTCAGACGCAGGGGAACGAGCAGTACTTC. This gives the protein CASSQTQGNEQYF.

V is TRBV6-1 and J is TRBJ2-7; D ambiguous. CDR1 MNHNS and CDR2 SASEGT come from the germline V gene. This CDR3 has 15 amino acids. The V end was cut by 3 bases, the J end by 5 bases, with 17 bases between. The CDR3 loop reads CASSDVSKRSDEQYF. The CDR3 DNA is TGTGCCAGCAGTGATGTTTCAAAGCGTTCAGACGAGCAGTACTTC.

This chain joins TRBV7-2 and TRBJ2-1; 8 bases are a match to TRBD2. The CDR3 totals 15 residues. CDR1 is SGHTA and CDR2 is FQGNSA in the germline V gene. V lost 2 bases, J lost 5 bases, and 5 bases stayed unmatched. The CDR3 nucleotides are TGTGCCAGCAGCTTAAGACTAGCGCGAAACAATGAGCAGTTCTTC. Protein sequence: CASSLRLARNNEQFF.

The rearrangement joins TRBV7-8 to TRBJ1-5, with TRBD1 matching 9 bases. Per germline, CDR1 SGHVS and CDR2 FQNEAQ. CDR3 length: 15 residues. V lost 4 bases and J lost 2; bases outside the gene matches: 3. For the CDR3, the DNA is TGTGCCAGCAGCTCCTGGGACAGGGGCAATCAGCCCCAGCATTTT. Protein: CASSSWDRGNQPQHF.

The V and J genes are TRBV5-1 and TRBJ2-7, with D possibly being TRBD2 (5 bases). Trimming shortened V by 3 bases and J by 1 base, and 11 bases separated the two germline ends. Germline V gene sequence: CDR1 SGHRS, CDR2 YFSETQ. This CDR3 is built from 14 residues. DNA for the CDR3: TGCGCCAGCAGCTCAGCCGGGGTATCCTACGAGCAGTACTTC. Translated: CASSSAGVSYEQYF.

The chain carries TRBV4-2 and TRBJ1-1; 8 bases are shared with TRBD1. This CDR3 spans 16 amino acids. Germline CDR1 reads LGHNA; CDR2 reads YNFKEQ. Trimming removed 0 bases from V and 6 bases from J; junction bases left unmatched: 9. The CDR3 reads CASSQDPVGQGAEAFF. In nucleotides, the CDR3 is TGTGCCAGCAGCCAAGATCCAGTTGGACAGGGCGCTGAAGCTTTCTTT.

The V call is TRBV18, the J call TRBJ2-7, with 8 bases identical to TRBD2. The CDR3 covers 14 residues. Trimming removed 5 bases from V and 4 bases from J; junction bases left unmatched: 7. CDR1 and CDR2 (germline): KGHSH, LQKENI. The CDR3 nucleotides read TGTGCCAGCTCAAGGAGCACTAGCGGATACGAGCAGTACTTC. Protein: CASSRSTSGYEQYF.

The V call is TRBV6-5, the J call TRBJ2-2, with 9 bases fitting TRBD1. CDR1 and CDR2 (germline): MNHEY, SVGAGI. The junction had 5 bases not matched to a gene; V was cut back by 8 bases and J by 7 bases. This CDR3 has 13 residues. CDR3 sequence (DNA): TGTGCCAGCGGGGACAGGGCGGGCGGGGAGCTGTTTTTT. It is translated as CASGDRAGGELFF.

J is TRBJ1-5 and V is TRBV25-1, with 7 bases matching TRBD1. The CDR3 runs 14 residues. Germline CDR1 is MGHDK and CDR2 is SYGVNS. With V trimmed by 10 bases and J by 6 bases, 12 bases remained unmatched. As DNA, the CDR3 is TGTGCCACCAAAGGTCAGGGGGAGAGTCAGCCCCAGCATTTT. This sequence encodes CATKGQGESQPQHF.

Points on this clone: The sample carries other DNA sequences with the same CDR3. The CDR3 coding sequence is TGTGCCAGCAGCGTAGGTGGTAGCTCCTACGAGCAGTACTTC. Translating it yields CASSVGGSSYEQYF. This chain connects TRBV9 to TRBJ2-7; no clear D gene. V was cut by 0 bases and J by 0 bases, with 7 bases left in between. The CDR3 is 14 residues long. Germline V gene data show CDR1 as SGDLS and CDR2 as YYNGEE.